The clone carrying this T cell receptor beta chain was seen many times. RNA transcripts served as the template for amplifying TCR beta CDR3 regions. Initially, a first-round RT-PCR of the TCR CDR3 employed the HTBI primer set. TCRdb re-derived calls from the multiplex PCR reads in MiXCR, one entry per CDR3 protein. The table includes 750,000 to 950,000 distinct CDR3 sequences, 35% to 40% detected once. The data derive from a study of T cells in Graves' hyperthyroidism and ophthalmopathy. Trimming left V 0 bases short and J 1 base short, with 6 bases between. Germline assignment: CDR1 WNHNN and CDR2 SYGVQD (reference sequence). This CDR3 has 14 amino acids.

The sequencing input was blood. The V and J genes are TRBV10-1 and TRBJ1-1; D unresolved. The TCR comes from a young man with Graves' hyperthyroidism. CDR3 sequence (DNA): TGCGCCAGCAGTGAGTCCCTCGGGAACACTGAAGCTTTCTTT. Amino acid sequence: CASSESLGNTEAFF.